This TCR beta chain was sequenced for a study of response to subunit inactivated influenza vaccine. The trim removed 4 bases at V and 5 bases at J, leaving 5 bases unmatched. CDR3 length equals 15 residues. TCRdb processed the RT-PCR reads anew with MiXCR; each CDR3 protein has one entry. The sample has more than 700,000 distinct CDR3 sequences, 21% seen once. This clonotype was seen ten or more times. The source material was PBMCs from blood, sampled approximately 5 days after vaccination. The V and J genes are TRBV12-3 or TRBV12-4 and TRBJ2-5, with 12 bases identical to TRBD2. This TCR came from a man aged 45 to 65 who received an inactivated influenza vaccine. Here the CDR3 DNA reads TGTGCCAGCAGTTCCGGACTAGCGGGGAGGGAGACCCAGTACTTC. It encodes CASSSGLAGRETQYF.